The 7 T cell receptor beta chains below come from one sample, sequenced in a study of blood T cells in healthy people across ages. Combining a sample-barcoded 5' primer with a J-beta primer mix, a second PCR ran for about 6 to 11 cycles. TCRdb recomputed calls from the 5' RACE reads with MiXCR, one row per CDR3 protein. The sample comprises almost 300,000 distinct CDR3 sequences, roughly a quarter of which are singletons, and about 30% rests with the top ten. Sequencing input: blood. Receptors were obtained from a woman aged 70-85 years in good health.

This clonotype was detected ten times or more. The chain joins TRBV29-1 to TRBJ2-5, with D perhaps TRBD1 (5 bases). From germline, CDR1 is SQVTM and CDR2 ANQGSEA. The CDR3 length is 10 residues. With 7 bases removed from V and 5 bases from J, the gap between germline ends came to 8 bases. The CDR3 nucleotides read TGCAGCGGGGCAGGGGAGACCCAGTACTTC. It encodes CSGAGETQYF.

Only a few counts were recorded for this clonotype. V gene TRBV4-1 combines with J gene TRBJ2-4; D perhaps matches TRBD1 (6 bases). The CDR3 contains 13 residues. V gave up 1 base and J gave up 6 bases, with 7 bases separating them. The germline V gene encodes CDR1 MGHRA and CDR2 YSYEKL. The CDR3 loop is CASSQGQANIQYF. CDR3 DNA: TGCGCCAGCAGCCAAGGACAGGCAAACATTCAGTACTTC.

This chain connects TRBV5-6 to TRBJ2-5; TRBD2 aligns across 10 bases. Germline V gene sequence: CDR1 SGHDT, CDR2 YYEEEE. Trimming cost V 3 bases and J 2 bases; bases outside gene matches: 4. The CDR3 totals 15 residues. The CDR3 region has the DNA TGTGCCAGCAGCTACTTAGCGGGAGGACAAGAGACCCAGTACTTC. This translates into CASSYLAGGQETQYF.

This clonotype has only a few counts. No conserved phenylalanine or tryptophan ends this CDR3, so it is likely a read error. The DNA for the CDR3 is TGCGCCAGCAGCCTCACACCTATGAACACTGAAGCTTTCGTT. Protein: CASSLTPMNTEAFV. V is TRBV3-1 and J is TRBJ1-1, with D unresolved. Germline V gene data show CDR1 as LGHDT and CDR2 as YNNKEL (reference sequence). There are 14 residues in the CDR3.

This clonotype was seen many times. The J gene is TRBJ2-5, the V gene TRBV3-1; TRBD2 agrees at 7 bases. V shed 0 bases and J 5 bases; nucleotides not matched to a gene: 6. The CDR3 consists of 15 residues. Germline V gives CDR1 LGHDT, CDR2 YNNKEL (reference sequence). CDR3 amino acids: CASSQDGGTTETQYF. The DNA of the CDR3 is TGTGCCAGCAGCCAAGATGGGGGGACTACGGAGACCCAGTACTTC.

This clonotype was observed a few times. The chain is built from TRBV28 and TRBJ2-4; TRBD2 is a possible D gene (7 bases). Germline V CDR1 and CDR2: MDHEN, SYDVKM. This CDR3 spans 15 amino acids. V lost 1 base and J 7 bases, leaving 14 bases between the germline ends. CDR3 bases: TGTGCCAGCAGTTTATCGGGGGGCTCGGGGAACATTCAGTACTTC. Translated: CASSLSGGSGNIQYF.

The chain joins TRBV20-1 to TRBJ2-3, with D perhaps assigned TRBD1 or TRBD2 (5 bases each). V lost 6 bases, J lost 6 bases, and 22 bases lay in between. The CDR3 length is 15 residues. Germline V CDR1 and CDR2: DFQATT, SNEGSKA (reference sequence). The CDR3 reads CSAIGGQNKRDTQYF. The CDR3 DNA reads TGCAGTGCAATAGGAGGACAAAATAAAAGGGATACGCAGTATTTT.